Given below is one T cell receptor beta chain in context. Measured with immunoSEQ multiplex PCR; TCRdb has only the in-frame clones, and not every one. The sample holds 70,000 to 80,000 clones, roughly 84% seen once. This record belongs to a study of blood T cell repertoires in COVID-19. V lost 1 base, J lost 2 bases, and 9 bases stayed unmatched. Germline V gives CDR1 MGHRA, CDR2 YSYEKL. The CDR3 spans 18 residues. Sequencing was done on a sample of peripheral blood. The V and J genes are TRBV4-1 and TRBJ2-2; TRBD1 matches 8 bases. This TCR was sampled from a human donor in a cohort sampled during active COVID-19. The CDR3 DNA is TGCGCCAGCAGCCAAGCCCCACAGGGGGTGCGTAACACCGGGGAGCTGTTTTTT. Protein: CASSQAPQGVRNTGELFF.